The source of this TCR beta chain is a study of blood T cell repertoires in COVID-19. Germline V gene lookup returns CDR1 SGHNT and CDR2 YYREEE (reference sequence). This CDR3 spans 16 amino acids. The V and J ends lost 0 bases and 9 bases, in that order; junction bases with no gene match: 8. This clone has only one observation. TCRdb's copy holds only in-frame clones and misses some; the assay was immunoSEQ multiplex PCR. The sample holds around 98,000 clones, roughly 84% seen once. The specimen was peripheral blood. The chain is built from TRBV5-4 and TRBJ2-1; the match to TRBD2 covers 11 bases. The TCR comes from a woman aged 55-69 years with acute or convalescent COVID-19. This CDR3 reads CASSLAGSGGASEQFF. The CDR3 DNA reads as TGTGCCAGCAGCTTGGCCGGTAGCGGGGGGGCAAGTGAGCAGTTCTTC.